The sequence of this TCR beta chain was determined in a study of tumor and adjacent non-tumor tissue in lung cancer. The CDR3 length is 13 residues. In germline, CDR1 is SGHRS, CDR2 YFSETQ. The template was RNA from unsorted bulk tissue. More than 3 cm separated this lung sample from the edge of the tumor. Points from the study as a whole: Normal lung showed higher cumulative top 100 clone frequency than tumor.

As for this clonotype: Its antigen is undetermined. The junction does not match germline at one end; this may be a read error.

TCRbeta libraries were built with three rounds of nested PCR, modified from ARM-PCR. TCRdb analysed the multiplex PCR reads with MiXCR anew, one entry per CDR3 protein. Here the sample spans 70,000 to 95,000 distinct CDR3 sequences, around 80% being singletons. Sample: distant non-tumor lung tissue. V usage is TRBV5-1 and J usage is TRBJ2-2; maybe TRBD2 (5 bases). This receptor was obtained from a man in his 70s with non-small cell lung cancer. Here the CDR3 reads CASSFISTGELSF. For the CDR3, the DNA is TGCGCCAGCAGCTTTATTTCCACCGGGGAGCTGTCTTTT.